One and the same sample provided the 5 T cell receptor beta chains below, sequenced in a study of spatial heterogeneity in lung cancer. Time point specified: blood at routine non-recurrence follow-up after resection. TCRdb used MiXCR to reprocess the 5' RACE reads, holding one entry per CDR3 protein. Of 35,000 to 45,000 distinct CDR3 sequences listed, about 7.6% are singletons. Sequences were derived from PBMCs, sampled at follow-up. Receptors originate from a male donor with early-stage non-small cell lung cancer.

This clonotype was observed at least ten times. CDR3 loop: CASSQDQDSEETQYF. CDR3 bases: TGCGCCAGCAGCCAAGATCAGGATAGCGAGGAGACCCAGTACTTC. The V gene is TRBV4-1, the J gene TRBJ2-5, with D perhaps TRBD2 (5 bases). V lost 0 bases, J lost 5 bases, and 13 bases lay in between. In germline, CDR1 is MGHRA, CDR2 YSYEKL. This CDR3 contains 15 residues.

This clonotype was observed many times. V is TRBV19 and J is TRBJ2-7; a weak D match, TRBD1 (5 bases). In germline, CDR1 is LNHDA, CDR2 SQIVND (reference sequence). The CDR3 is made up of 15 amino acids. Between the trimmed V and J ends, which lost 5 bases and 4 bases, there was a span of 18 bases. The CDR3 nucleotides are TGTGCCAGTAGTGCGCAGCTTGGGGCTAAGTACGAGCAGTACTTC. Its translation is CASSAQLGAKYEQYF.

This clonotype was seen at least ten times. This chain joins TRBV5-1 and TRBJ1-1; D may be TRBD1 (5 bases). The length of the CDR3 is 16 residues. With 6 bases removed from V and 3 bases from J, the gap between germline ends came to 21 bases. The germline gives CDR1 SGHRS, CDR2 YFSETQ. The CDR3 DNA follows: TGCGCCAGCACGAAGGTTCAGGCAGGAGGGGACACTGAAGCTTTCTTT. Its protein is CASTKVQAGGDTEAFF.

This clonotype showed up many times. The V gene is TRBV13, the J gene TRBJ1-2; no clear D. The length of the CDR3 is 12 residues. V dropped 2 bases and J dropped 6 bases, with 7 bases sitting between them. Germline values: CDR1 PRHDT, CDR2 FYEKMQ (reference sequence). CDR3 residues: CASSLRRNGYTF. CDR3 in DNA: TGTGCCAGCAGCTTACGGAGGAATGGCTACACCTTC.

This clonotype was detected a few times. The chain employs TRBV12-3 or TRBV12-4 and TRBJ2-2; TRBD2 matches 8 bases. V lost 7 bases to trimming and J lost 4 bases; unmatched junction nucleotides: 11. This CDR3 is built from 16 residues. The CDR3 DNA sequence: TGTGCCAGCACGAACGGGGTAGCGGGGCTCACCGGGGAGCTGTTTTTT. It codes for CASTNGVAGLTGELFF.